Below, 12 T cell receptor beta chains from the same sample are listed, as sequenced in a study of metastatic and nonmetastatic thyroid tumors. Every patient was untreated before thyroid surgery. TCRdb reprocessed the PCR reads via MiXCR. The table shows 30,000 to 50,000 clones, with about 19% occurring only once. Sequenced input: tumor tissue. The receptors here all came from a female donor with papillary thyroid cancer or a benign thyroid nodule (not recorded which). Some clones in this sample may be carry-over from other donors' samples.

A few counts support this clone. A much more abundant neighbour one base away suggests this may be a read error. The chain employs TRBV27 and TRBJ1-4; D gene ambiguous. The CDR3 loop spans 15 amino acids. Germline values: CDR1 MNHEY, CDR2 SMNVEV (reference sequence). The CDR3 loop is CASSRMSATNGKLFF. The CDR3 region has the DNA TGTGCCAGCTCCAGAATGTCGGCAACTAATGGAAAACTGTTTTTT. The full variable domain, its missing parts supplied by reference TRBV27 and TRBJ1-4, is EAQVTQNPRYLITVTGKKLTVTCSQNMNHEYMSWYRQDPGLGLRQIYYSMNVEVTDKGDVPEGYKVSRKEKRNFPLILESPSPNQTSLYFCASSRMSATNGKLFFGSGTQLSVL.

Many counts were recorded for this clone. V gene TRBV27 combines with J gene TRBJ2-1; D gene uncertain. V lost 6 bases and J lost 6, with 15 bases in between. This CDR3 is built from 14 residues. Germline values: CDR1 MNHEY, CDR2 SMNVEV (reference sequence). CDR3 DNA: TGTGCCAGCAGGCCCCTGGGTGGTCCCAATGAGCAGTTCTTC. As protein: CASRPLGGPNEQFF.

This clone was counted many times. The CDR3 reads CASSKGQGFYNEQFF. The CDR3 coding sequence is TGTGCCAGTAGTAAAGGACAGGGATTCTACAATGAGCAGTTCTTC. V and J are TRBV19 and TRBJ2-1, with 8 bases that match TRBD1. The junction had 5 bases not matched to a gene; V was cut back by 4 bases and J by 3 bases. The germline V gene encodes CDR1 LNHDA and CDR2 SQIVND (reference sequence). The CDR3 consists of 15 residues. Together with reference TRBV19 and TRBJ2-1, the CDR3 gives the full variable domain: DGGITQSPKYLFRKEGQNVTLSCEQNLNHDAMYWYRQDPGQGLRLIYYSQIVNDFQKGDIAEGYSVSREKKESFPLTVTSAQKNPTAFYLCASSKGQGFYNEQFFGPGTRLTVL.

This clone has ten or more counts. Other nucleotide sequences from this sample produce the same CDR3. The rearrangement links TRBV20-1 to TRBJ1-4; D remains unclear. V dropped 7 bases and J dropped 0 bases, with 3 bases sitting between them. This CDR3 is 11 amino acids long. Germline V lookup: CDR1 DFQATT, CDR2 SNEGSKA (reference sequence). CDR3 coding DNA: TGCAGTGTTACAACTAATGAAAAACTGTTTTTT. Its protein is CSVTTNEKLFF.

Concerning this clone: With a much larger clone just one base away, this may be a read error. J is TRBJ1-4 and V is TRBV6-1; D is undetermined. Deletions cut 2 bases from V and 4 bases from J, with 8 bases between. The CDR3 is made up of 14 amino acids. Looked up from germline, CDR1 is MNHNS and CDR2 is SASEGT. Written as DNA, the CDR3 is TGTGCCAGCAGTGAAAAAGGCCATAATGAAAAACTGTTTTTT. Amino acid sequence: CASSEKGHNEKLFF.

This clone occurred many times. The chain joins TRBV3-1 to TRBJ2-3; D possibly uses TRBD1 or TRBD2 (6 bases each). The length of the CDR3 is 13 residues. Germline V gene data show CDR1 as LGHDT and CDR2 as YNNKEL (reference sequence). Trimming cost V 2 bases and J 4 bases, with 7 bases left between them. The CDR3 DNA follows: TGTGCCAGCAGCCAAAGGGGGGCAGATACGCAGTATTTT. Its protein product is CASSQRGADTQYF.

This clone was picked up many times. The gene calls are TRBV7-8 and TRBJ1-2, with D unresolved. V was trimmed by 4 bases and J by 7 bases, leaving 13 bases between them. Germline CDR1 SGHVS, CDR2 FQNEAQ. This CDR3 comprises 13 residues. The CDR3 reads CASSSGRFGGYTF. The CDR3 region has the DNA TGTGCCAGCAGCTCCGGCAGGTTTGGTGGCTACACCTTC.

This clone showed up just a few times. A clone one base away is much larger, so this may be a read error. The sample contains more than one DNA sequence encoding this CDR3. V usage is TRBV24-1 and J usage is TRBJ2-3; 7 bases are a match to TRBD1. Germline V gene sequence: CDR1 KGHDR, CDR2 SFDVKD. Trimming removed 8 bases from V and 4 bases from J; junction bases left unmatched: 5. The CDR3 length is 13 residues. The chain's CDR3 is CATNRGGSDTQYF. CDR3 nucleotides: TGTGCCACCAACAGGGGCGGTTCAGATACGCAGTATTTT.

This clone was observed many times. This sequence joins TRBV10-3 and TRBJ1-2; TRBD1 is a possible D gene (6 bases). The length of the CDR3 is 14 residues. V lost 0 bases and J lost 5, with 10 bases in between. Germline V gene data show CDR1 as ENHRY and CDR2 as SYGVKD. CDR3 amino acids: CAISESGAQYGYTF. Here the CDR3 DNA reads TGTGCCATCAGTGAGTCGGGGGCTCAGTATGGCTACACCTTC.

This clone was found many times. The rearrangement links TRBV19 to TRBJ2-1; 10 nucleotides match TRBD2. The ends lost 6 bases at V and 0 bases at J; junction bases unmatched: 5. The CDR3 covers 16 residues. The V gene's germline CDR1 is LNHDA and CDR2 SQIVND (reference sequence). CDR3: CASRGTSGDSYNEQFF. In nucleotides, the CDR3 is TGTGCCAGTAGGGGAACTAGCGGGGACTCCTACAATGAGCAGTTCTTC.

This clone was observed many times. This chain connects TRBV3-1 to TRBJ1-2; weak D call: TRBD1 (5 bases). The CDR3 is 15 residues long. Trimming took off 2 bases at V and 3 bases at J, with 13 bases between the two ends. Per germline, CDR1 LGHDT and CDR2 YNNKEL (reference sequence). CDR3 sequence: CASSQTGGGYYGYTF. CDR3 bases: TGTGCCAGCAGCCAAACAGGCGGGGGTTACTATGGCTACACCTTC.

There are a few counts of this clone. A single base separates this from a much larger clone, so it may be a read error. The chain recombines TRBV6-4 with TRBJ1-1; D is perhaps TRBD1 (6 bases). V was clipped by 5 bases and J by 6 bases, with 22 bases between them. The CDR3 covers 16 residues. In germline, CDR1 is MRHNA, CDR2 SNTAGT. The CDR3 region has the DNA TGTGCCAGCAGTCCACATGTTGCGGGGGCGGTCGCTGAAGCTTTCTTT. Its translation: CASSPHVAGAVAEAFF.